This T cell receptor beta chain was captured by sequencing in a study of molecular identifiers for immune sequencing clone quantification. The sorting of naive CD8 T cells used the CD8+CD4-CCR7+CD45RA+ phenotype. V was pared by 0 bases and J by 0 bases, with 28 bases between. Germline CDR1 reads SGHRS; CDR2 reads YFSETQ. The CDR3 consists of 21 residues. TCRdb reprocessed the PCR reads with MiXCR, giving one entry per CDR3 protein. This sample has 38,000 or so distinct CDR3 sequences, with less than 20% found just once. The material sequenced was naive CD8+ T cells from blood, with Jurkat cell RNA spiked in. Subset described: FACS-sorted CD8+CD4-CCR7+CD45RA+ naive T cells. V gene TRBV5-1 combines with J gene TRBJ2-7; D call uncertain. This TCR was sampled from a human donor in good health. Some libraries in this study had Jurkat cell RNA spiked in. CDR3 nucleotide sequence: TGCGCCAGCAGCTTGGGGCGTCGACCGATGGTGTATGGCAACTTCTCCTACGAGCAGTACTTC. As protein: CASSLGRRPMVYGNFSYEQYF.